This TCR beta chain originates from a study of blood T cell repertoires in COVID-19. Study context: The United States, Italy and Spain supplied acute and convalescent COVID-19 samples. Sources were T cells, B-cell-depleted T cells, or PBMCs; the material itself was cDNA or gDNA.

CDR3 length: 16 residues. With V trimmed by 0 bases and J by 5 bases, 8 bases remained unmatched. Germline assignment: CDR1 SSHAT and CDR2 FNYEAQ (reference sequence). Study processing details: From reference gene primer amplification, estimates of nucleated cell counts were derived. TCRdb's table, derived via immunoSEQ multiplex PCR, lists solely in-frame clones and lacks some. V, J and clone size reflect that table, while D and trimming were determined from the DNA. The profile shows fewer than 350,000 clones, 81% of them singletons. This clone occurred a few times. This clonotype was sampled from a woman aged 55-69 years with active or convalescent COVID-19. The chain is built from TRBV7-7 and TRBJ2-7; 9 bases are a match to TRBD2. Sequencing was performed on peripheral blood. The DNA for the CDR3 is TGTGCCAGCAGCTTAGCGCCTGGCGGGGGGGAGGACGAGCAGTACTTC. Amino acid sequence: CASSLAPGGGEDEQYF.